Following are 22 T cell receptor beta chains from one sample sequenced in a study of T cell responses to AZD1222 COVID-19 vaccine. Method: immunoSEQ multiplex PCR; TCRdb's copy keeps in-frame clones and lacks some. The table has some 86,000 clones, 78% seen once. The source was peripheral blood, collected on day 0 of AZD1222 vaccination. The source of these receptors is an adult in good health.

The chain couples TRBV12-3 or TRBV12-4 to TRBJ1-6; no clear D gene. The CDR3 consists of 13 residues. V was shortened by 6 bases and J by 7 bases, with 10 bases between the two germline ends. CDR3 sequence (DNA): TGTGCCAGCAGCCCTCGTGGGAATTCACCCCTCCACTTT. Its protein is CASSPRGNSPLHF.

The genes are TRBV14 and TRBJ2-7, with no clear D. Germline V gene sequence: CDR1 SGHDN, CDR2 FVKESK. The CDR3 extends over 11 amino acids. Trimming took 5 bases from V and 4 from J, leaving 6 bases between them. CDR3 nucleotides: TGTGCCAGCAGCGGCGCGTACGAGCAGTACTTC. It encodes CASSGAYEQYF. Looking up the rest from reference TRBV14 and TRBJ2-7 gives the full variable domain: EAGVTQFPSHSVIEKGQTVTLRCDPISGHDNLYWYRRVMGKEIKFLLHFVKESKQDESGMPNNRFLAERTGGTYSTLKVQPAELEDSGVYFCASSGAYEQYFGPGTRLTVT.

The chain joins TRBV7-2 to TRBJ2-1, with 7 bases matching TRBD1. CDR1 SGHTA and CDR2 FQGNSA come from the germline V gene. The CDR3 is 14 residues long. With 5 bases clipped from V and 9 bases from J, the junction kept 10 bases outside the gene matches. The CDR3 DNA is TGTGCCAGCAGCGCACAGCCACAGGGGTTTGAGCAGTTCTTC. Translating gives CASSAQPQGFEQFF.

This clone was observed once. This sequence joins TRBV28 and TRBJ1-5; the D gene is possibly TRBD1 (5 bases). Germline CDR1 and CDR2: MDHEN and SYDVKM. Deletions cut 2 bases from V and 7 bases from J, with 12 bases between. This CDR3 comprises 14 residues. The CDR3 DNA is TGTGCCAGCAGTTTAGGAGGGGAAGGGCAGCCCCAGCATTTT. This encodes CASSLGGEGQPQHF.

The chain recombines TRBV3-1 (or the pseudogene TRBV3-2) with TRBJ2-1; 8 nucleotides align to TRBD2. The CDR3 is 14 residues long. Germline loops: CDR1 LGHDT, CDR2 YNNKEL (reference sequence). Trimming at V came to 7 bases and at J to 8 bases, leaving 10 bases not matched to a gene. CDR3 DNA sequence: TGTGCCAGCACCCACGACCAACTAGCGGATGAGCAGTTCTTC. This codes for CASTHDQLADEQFF.

This clone was detected only once. The chain has TRBV3-1 (or the pseudogene TRBV3-2) and TRBJ1-5; TRBD1 might be the D (6 bases). With 0 bases removed from V and 4 bases from J, the gap between germline ends came to 10 bases. The CDR3 is 15 residues long. Germline assignment: CDR1 LGHDT and CDR2 YNNKEL (reference sequence). In DNA form, the CDR3 reads TGTGCCAGCAGCCAAGATCACAGGGAAAATCAGCCCCAGCATTTT. Translation: CASSQDHRENQPQHF.

This clone was counted between two and nine times. The chain joins TRBV7-8 to TRBJ1-1, with D maybe TRBD1 (6 bases). The CDR3 runs 14 residues. The germline V gene encodes CDR1 SGHVS and CDR2 FQNEAQ. Trimming took 5 bases from V and 2 from J, leaving 12 bases between them. CDR3 sequence (DNA): TGTGCCAGCAGCCGCGGGACAAGAAACACTGAAGCTTTCTTT. Residues: CASSRGTRNTEAFF. The whole variable domain, filled in from reference TRBV7-8 and TRBJ1-1, reads GAGVSQSPRYKVAKRGQDVALRCDPISGHVSLFWYQQALGQGPEFLTYFQNEAQLDKSGLPSDRFFAERPEGSVSTLKIQRTQQEDSAVYLCASSRGTRNTEAFFGQGTRLTVV.

The gene calls are TRBV18 and TRBJ2-2; a weak D match, TRBD2 (6 bases). V lost 5 bases and J 0 bases, leaving 10 bases between the germline ends. CDR1 and CDR2 from the germline V gene are KGHSH and LQKENI. The CDR3 is 15 amino acids. The CDR3 sequence: CASSGGASNTGELFF. The CDR3 coding sequence is TGTGCCAGCTCAGGCGGGGCATCGAACACCGGGGAGCTGTTTTTT.

The J gene is TRBJ1-1, the V gene TRBV2, with 7 bases fitting TRBD1. The CDR3 contains 14 residues. V dropped 7 bases and J dropped 4; count of bases not matched to a gene: 9. Germline V gene data show CDR1 as SNHLY and CDR2 as FYNNEI. DNA for the CDR3: TGTGCCAGCAACCTCAACAGGGGTGGCACTGAAGCTTTCTTT. Protein: CASNLNRGGTEAFF. Supplemented by reference TRBV2 and TRBJ1-1, the full variable domain reads EPEVTQTPSHQVTQMGQEVILRCVPISNHLYFYWYRQILGQKVEFLVSFYNNEISEKSEIFDDQFSVERPDGSNFTLKIRSTKLEDSAMYFCASNLNRGGTEAFFGQGTRLTVV.

The gene calls are TRBV4-3 and TRBJ1-3; 7 positions agree with TRBD1. Germline V gene data show CDR1 as LGHNA and CDR2 as YSLEER. Losses at the gene ends were 4 bases for V and 4 bases for J; bases not matched to a gene: 10. This CDR3 comprises 16 residues. As DNA, the CDR3 is TGCGCCAGCAGCCCAATGACAGGGCGATACGGAAACACCATATATTTT. Residues: CASSPMTGRYGNTIYF.

The chain links TRBV5-1 to TRBJ2-1; 10 bases match TRBD1. CDR1 is SGHRS, CDR2 YFSETQ, per germline. This CDR3 is built from 15 residues. V shed 4 bases, J shed 6 bases, and the junction held 7 bases outside the gene matches. CDR3 sequence: CASSVTGGAFNEQFF. CDR3 in DNA: TGCGCCAGCAGCGTGACAGGGGGCGCTTTCAATGAGCAGTTCTTC.

The chain combines TRBV6-2 or TRBV6-3 with TRBJ1-6, with D possibly being TRBD1 (5 bases). There are 16 residues in the CDR3. The germline gives CDR1 MNHEY, CDR2 SVGEGT. V dropped 6 bases and J dropped 6 bases, with 18 bases sitting between them. The DNA of the CDR3 is TGTGCCAGCAGCTCCCCTCTTCGACAGTCTAATTCACCCCTCCACTTT. It specifies CASSSPLRQSNSPLHF.

The rearrangement links TRBV5-1 to TRBJ1-4; weak D call: TRBD1 (5 bases). Per germline, CDR1 SGHRS and CDR2 YFSETQ. The CDR3 extends over 13 amino acids. Trimming left V 4 bases short and J 7 bases short, with 11 bases between. CDR3 region: CASSNQGGEKLFF. CDR3 bases: TGCGCCAGCAGCAATCAGGGAGGTGAAAAACTGTTTTTT.

This chain joins TRBV10-3 and TRBJ2-2; D is possibly TRBD1 or TRBD2 (5 bases each). Trimming stripped 2 bases from V and 2 bases from J, with 12 bases between. This CDR3 contains 16 residues. Germline CDR1 reads ENHRY; CDR2 reads SYGVKD. CDR3 residues: CAISEQLGANTGELFF. Written as DNA, the CDR3 is TGTGCCATCAGTGAGCAGCTCGGGGCAAACACCGGGGAGCTGTTTTTT.

This chain connects TRBV18 to TRBJ2-1, with D possibly called TRBD1 or TRBD2 (6 bases each). The CDR3 totals 15 residues. From germline, CDR1 is KGHSH and CDR2 LQKENI. Trimming removed 3 bases from V and 3 bases from J, with 12 bases in between. CDR3: CASSPPGAFYNEQFF. Written as DNA, the CDR3 is TGTGCCAGCTCACCCCCGGGGGCGTTCTACAATGAGCAGTTCTTC.

The genes are TRBV9 and TRBJ2-1, with 7 bases matching TRBD1. V was pared by 4 bases and J by 5 bases, with 3 bases of the junction left unmatched. The CDR3 consists of 13 residues. Germline V gives CDR1 SGDLS, CDR2 YYNGEE. The chain's CDR3 is CASSKDRNNEQFF. The CDR3 region has the DNA TGTGCCAGCAGCAAGGACAGGAACAATGAGCAGTTCTTC.

This clone was detected only once. The V and J genes are TRBV24-1 and TRBJ1-2, with 8 nucleotides matching TRBD1. The V segment lost 4 bases and the J segment 0 bases; nucleotides outside the gene matches: 6. CDR1 is KGHDR, CDR2 SFDVKD, per germline. This CDR3 is built from 16 residues. The CDR3 DNA reads TGTGCCACCAGTGACCCAGGACAGGGAGCTAACTATGGCTACACCTTC. Translating it yields CATSDPGQGANYGYTF.

This chain connects TRBV2 to TRBJ1-5; no firm D call. Trimming removed 4 bases from V and 4 bases from J, with 8 bases in between. The CDR3 runs 13 residues. Germline lookup yields CDR1 SNHLY and CDR2 FYNNEI. The CDR3: CASSVTRNQPQHF. In DNA, the CDR3 is TGTGCCAGCAGTGTCACTAGGAATCAGCCCCAGCATTTT.

The chain is built from TRBV14 and TRBJ1-6; D perhaps matches TRBD1 (6 bases). Germline V gene sequence: CDR1 SGHDN, CDR2 FVKESK. The CDR3 totals 15 residues. Trimming shortened V by 4 bases and J by 10 bases, and 17 bases separated the two germline ends. The CDR3 nucleotides are TGTGCCAGCAGCCTGACACAGGGAGTAGGCTCACCCCTCCACTTT. Translation: CASSLTQGVGSPLHF. Drawing the rest from reference TRBV14 and TRBJ1-6, the complete variable domain is EAGVTQFPSHSVIEKGQTVTLRCDPISGHDNLYWYRRVMGKEIKFLLHFVKESKQDESGMPNNRFLAERTGGTYSTLKVQPAELEDSGVYFCASSLTQGVGSPLHFGNGTRLTVT.

This chain links TRBV27 with TRBJ2-4, with 7 bases aligning to TRBD2. The CDR3 totals 14 residues. V dropped 5 bases and J dropped 6; count of bases not matched to a gene: 7. Germline loops: CDR1 MNHEY, CDR2 SMNVEV (reference sequence). The DNA of the CDR3 is TGTGCCAGCAGTCCCCGGGACTATCGAAACATTCAGTACTTC. Its protein product is CASSPRDYRNIQYF.

The rearrangement links TRBV6-6 to TRBJ2-2; D not resolved. Germline V gene data show CDR1 as MNHNY and CDR2 as SVGAGI (reference sequence). Trimming removed 6 bases at V and 0 bases at J, with 17 bases between. This CDR3 has 17 amino acids. The CDR3 DNA follows: TGTGCCAGCAGCCGAAGGGTGGGGAACGCGAACACCGGGGAGCTGTTTTTT. Its translation is CASSRRVGNANTGELFF.

There are a few counts of this clone. The chain couples TRBV7-9 to TRBJ2-7, with TRBD2 matching over 11 bases. The CDR3 is 15 residues long. Trimming cost V 8 bases and J 1 base; bases outside gene matches: 7. Looked up from germline, CDR1 is SEHNR and CDR2 is FQNEAQ (reference sequence). The CDR3 loop is CASFQGTSGSYEQYF. In DNA, the CDR3 is TGTGCCAGCTTCCAGGGGACTAGCGGTTCCTACGAGCAGTACTTC.